Sequencing of this T cell receptor (beta chain) was carried out in a study of CD8 T cells in ankylosing spondylitis. TCR beta libraries were made by quantitative 5'-RACE with molecular barcodes. From the 5' RACE reads, TCRdb called clonotypes with MiXCR, one entry per CDR3 protein. The table records 150,000 to 200,000 distinct CDR3 sequences, approximately 10% of them present only once. Concerning this clonotype itself: The antigen is not known.

General study results and limits: Earlier literature documents some of the motif variants in reactive arthritis synovial fluid and blood. Researchers report that disease-linked clones proved CD8+ and relatively rare in peripheral blood. Reports say disease-linked clones showed up significantly more in matched ankylosing spondylitis synovial fluid.

V dropped 0 bases and J dropped 1; count of bases not matched to a gene: 4. The CDR3 runs 17 residues. Germline CDR1 is LNHNV and CDR2 is YYDKDF (reference sequence). The sequencing sample was made of blood, either unsorted or a sorted T cell fraction (not recorded which). The J gene is TRBJ2-2, the V gene TRBV15; 8 bases fit TRBD1. The sequence came from a male donor with ankylosing spondylitis or in good health (not recorded which). The DNA of the CDR3 is TGTGCCACCAGCAGAGATCAGGGGGCGAGGAACACCGGGGAGCTGTTTTTT. Translated, it gives CATSRDQGARNTGELFF.